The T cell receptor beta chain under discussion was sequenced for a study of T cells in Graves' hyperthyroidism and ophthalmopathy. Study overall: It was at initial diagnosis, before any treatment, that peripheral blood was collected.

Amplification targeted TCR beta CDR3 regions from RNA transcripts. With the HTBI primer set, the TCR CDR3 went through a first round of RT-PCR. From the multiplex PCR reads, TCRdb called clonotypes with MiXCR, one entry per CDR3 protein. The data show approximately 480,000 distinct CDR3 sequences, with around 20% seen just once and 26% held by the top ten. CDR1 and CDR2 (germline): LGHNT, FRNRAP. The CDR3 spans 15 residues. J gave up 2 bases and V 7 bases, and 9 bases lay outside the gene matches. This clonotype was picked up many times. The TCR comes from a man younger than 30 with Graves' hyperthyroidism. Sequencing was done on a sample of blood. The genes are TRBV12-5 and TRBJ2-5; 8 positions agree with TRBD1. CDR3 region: CASAPQGVWQETQYF. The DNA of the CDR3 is TGTGCTAGTGCCCCACAGGGGGTATGGCAAGAGACCCAGTACTTC.